The rows below give T cell receptor beta chains drawn from one sample of a study of PD-1 blockade in classical Hodgkin lymphoma. Data came from immunoSEQ multiplex PCR; TCRdb stores just in-frame clones and leaves some out. This sample has about 31,000 clones; 70% to 85% occur once, and the top ten carry 3.5% to 4%. The sample here was peripheral blood mononuclear cells (PBMCs), taken before the second cycle of nivolumab. These receptors came from a human donor with classical Hodgkin lymphoma. Each CDR3 is given with its conserved first and last residue. The order of the fields is CDR3 DNA, CDR3 protein, clone size, J gene, D gene, V gene. The D gene is left open where the match is weak. Clone size appears in some rows only: once, few, many, or a class for an expanded clone.

TGTGCCAGCAGCAGTACAGGGGGCGCTGGCTACACCTTC CASSSTGGAGYTF NA TRBJ1-2 TRBD1 TRBV7-9
TGTGCCAGTAGTATGAACACCGGGGAGCTGTTTTTT CASSMNTGELFF few TRBJ2-2 NA TRBV19
TGTGCCAGCAGCCACGCCGCACTAGCGGGCAAAGAGACCCAGTACTTC CASSHAALAGKETQYF NA TRBJ2-5 TRBD2 TRBV4-2
TGCAGTGCTGGACGGAACACTGAAGCTTTCTTT CSAGRNTEAFF NA TRBJ1-1 NA TRBV20-1
TGTGCCGCGGCTTGGGATCACACCGGGGAGCTGTTTTTT CAAAWDHTGELFF medium-sized TRBJ2-2 NA TRBV7-9
TGTGCCAGCAAAGACAGGGGAGGGCGGAACACTGAAGCTTTCTTT CASKDRGGRNTEAFF NA TRBJ1-1 TRBD1 TRBV6-5
TGCGCCAGCAGCCAAGATCACGACTCAGCCGCATGGCCCCAGCATTTT CASSQDHDSAAWPQHF medium-sized TRBJ1-5 NA TRBV4-3
TGTGCCAGCAGTGTACTGACGGGCACTGAAGCTTTCTTT CASSVLTGTEAFF NA TRBJ1-1 NA TRBV25-1
TGTGCCTGGTTGCGGGTGCTTACTAGCGTCTACAATGAGCAGTTCTTC CAWLRVLTSVYNEQFF NA TRBJ2-1 TRBD2 TRBV30
TGTGCCAGCAGTTACGTTGGCAGGGGCAATTCACCCCTCCACTTT CASSYVGRGNSPLHF NA TRBJ1-6 NA TRBV6-5
TGTGCCAGCAGCCCTAGAGGGAGATCCGAGCAGTACTTC CASSPRGRSEQYF NA TRBJ2-7 NA TRBV28
TGTGCCATCAGTGCCGGGGGCGAAGATGGCTACACCTTC CAISAGGEDGYTF NA TRBJ1-2 NA TRBV10-3
TGCAGCGTCGGCGGGAGCCTTAGCACAGATACGCAGTATTTT CSVGGSLSTDTQYF NA TRBJ2-3 TRBD2 TRBV29-1
TGTGCCAGCAGCTTAGAGGGGACCCAGTACTTC CASSLEGTQYF NA TRBJ2-5 NA TRBV7-9
TGTGCCAGTAGTGCCCGCTTAACCGGCACTGAAGCTTTCTTT CASSARLTGTEAFF NA TRBJ1-1 NA TRBV19
TGTGCCAGCAGTTCCAATTTTCGGGCCGACAGGAGCGTAAGCACAGATACGCAGTATTTT CASSSNFRADRSVSTDTQYF NA TRBJ2-3 NA TRBV28
TGTGCCAGCAGCTTAGGGTCGACGGGGGGCCGGCTAAATGAGCAGTTCTTC CASSLGSTGGRLNEQFF NA TRBJ2-1 NA TRBV11-2
TGTGCCAGCTCACCGGGTCTCAGTAGACTAAACGCTGAAGCTTTCTTT CASSPGLSRLNAEAFF NA TRBJ1-1 NA TRBV18
TGTGCCAGCAGCGTAGGCTACGGAGCGGGCACTGAAGCTTTCTTT CASSVGYGAGTEAFF few TRBJ1-1 NA TRBV9
TGCGCCAGCAGCTCTTCTAGCGGGGGTACTGCGGAGACCCAGTACTTC CASSSSSGGTAETQYF NA TRBJ2-5 TRBD2 TRBV5-1
TGTGCCAGCAGCCGCCTTCGGGCCAGCAACTATGGCTACACCTTC CASSRLRASNYGYTF NA TRBJ1-2 NA TRBV11-2
TGTGCCAGCAGTCCGGACCAGGGAAACGGCAATCAGCCCCAGCATTTT CASSPDQGNGNQPQHF NA TRBJ1-5 NA TRBV7-9
TGTGCCAGCAGCCGAGGGACAGGTGATCAGCCCCAGCATTTT CASSRGTGDQPQHF NA TRBJ1-5 TRBD1 TRBV4-2
TGCGCCAGCAGCCGGTCGACAGGGGGCAATGAAAAACTGTTTTTT CASSRSTGGNEKLFF medium-sized TRBJ1-4 TRBD1 TRBV4-3
TGTGCCAGCAGTTTGGGGGTTGGTGGGTACTACGAGCAGTACTTC CASSLGVGGYYEQYF NA TRBJ2-7 NA TRBV28
TGTGCCAGCAGTTACTCGAACAGAGATGGCTACACCTTC CASSYSNRDGYTF NA TRBJ1-2 NA TRBV6-5
TGTGCCAGTAGTATGTTCGGGAGCTCCTATAATTCACCCCTCCACTTT CASSMFGSSYNSPLHF NA TRBJ1-6 NA TRBV19
TGTGCCAGCAGCTTGAGTATAGGGCAGTTCTTC CASSLSIGQFF NA TRBJ2-1 NA TRBV7-9
TGTGCCAGCAGTTACGGGACTGGGACGGGGACCCAGTACTTC CASSYGTGTGTQYF NA TRBJ2-5 NA TRBV27
TGTGCCAGCAGCTTAGTGGAGGCCTCGGGTAAGCAGTACTTC CASSLVEASGKQYF NA TRBJ2-7 NA TRBV7-8
TGTGCCAGCAGCCTCTACGGGATGGGGACCGAGCAGTACTTC CASSLYGMGTEQYF NA TRBJ2-7 NA TRBV14
TGCGCCAGCAGCCAATCAGCGGGGAGCTCCTACGAGCAGTACTTC CASSQSAGSSYEQYF medium-sized TRBJ2-7 TRBD2 TRBV4-3
TGTGCCTGGAGTGCGGACAGGGGGGCCTACGAGCAGTACTTC CAWSADRGAYEQYF few TRBJ2-7 TRBD1 TRBV30
TGTGCCTGGAGATCCGGGGGACCCAATCAGCCCCAGCATTTT CAWRSGGPNQPQHF medium-sized TRBJ1-5 NA TRBV30
TGCGCCAGCAGCTCCGGTAGCTCCTACGAGCAGTACTTC CASSSGSSYEQYF few TRBJ2-7 NA TRBV5-1
TGCGCCAGCAGCCAAGATTGGTCAGGGTGGATCGAAAAACTGTTTTTT CASSQDWSGWIEKLFF NA TRBJ1-4 NA TRBV4-1
TGTGCCAGCAGCCCAAGGGGCGGGGCTTACTACGAGCAGTACTTC CASSPRGGAYYEQYF NA TRBJ2-7 NA TRBV13
TGTGCCAGCAGTTCCGCAGGGTTCTATGGCTACACCTTC CASSSAGFYGYTF NA TRBJ1-2 NA TRBV6-5
TGTGCCAGCAGGTCGGTGAGGGGGACCGATACGCAGTATTTT CASRSVRGTDTQYF few TRBJ2-3 NA TRBV5-6
TGTGCCAGCAGCCAAGAGCCATGGGGACAGCTAAATGAAAAACTGTTTTTT CASSQEPWGQLNEKLFF NA TRBJ1-4 TRBD1 TRBV4-2
TGTGCCAGCAGCGAGAGGACAGGGAGCTCCTACGAGCAGTACTTC CASSERTGSSYEQYF NA TRBJ2-7 TRBD1 TRBV2
TGTGCCAGTAGTATCTCATGGGGTAATATAAAATCACCCCTCCACTTT CASSISWGNIKSPLHF NA TRBJ1-6 NA TRBV19
TGTGCCAGCAGCGGACTAGCGGGAGTTATGAATGAGCAGTTCTTC CASSGLAGVMNEQFF few TRBJ2-1 TRBD2 TRBV7-2
TGTGCCAGTAGTCCCCAGTGGGGGGACAGTGCAGGCTACACCTTC CASSPQWGDSAGYTF NA TRBJ1-2 TRBD1 TRBV19
TGTGCCAGCAGTACCGGGACAGGGGGCTACGAGCAGTACTTC CASSTGTGGYEQYF NA TRBJ2-7 TRBD1 TRBV27
TGCGCCAGCAGCTCGACGGCTGACACTGAAGCTTTCTTT CASSSTADTEAFF NA TRBJ1-1 NA TRBV5-1
TGTGCCACGAATGGACAGTCACCCCTCCACTTT CATNGQSPLHF few TRBJ1-6 NA TRBV28
TGTGCCAGCTCCACCAATCTAGAGGGACCGAACACTGAAGCTTTCTTT CASSTNLEGPNTEAFF NA TRBJ1-1 NA TRBV18
TGTGCCAGCAGCTTTCAGGGTATCCCGGGAGGCTACACCTTC CASSFQGIPGGYTF NA TRBJ1-2 NA TRBV7-2
TGTGCCTGGAACGGGGGAACCACTGAAGCTTTCTTT CAWNGGTTEAFF NA TRBJ1-1 NA TRBV30
TGTGCCATCAGTGAGTCGGTTGGGACTAGCGGAAACAATGAGCAGTTCTTC CAISESVGTSGNNEQFF NA TRBJ2-1 TRBD2 TRBV10-3
TGTGCCAGCTCACCACTCATCCTGACCGGACAGCCCGATGGGAAACTGTTTTTT CASSPLILTGQPDGKLFF NA TRBJ1-4 NA TRBV18
TGTGCCAGCAGCGTGACAACTAATGAAAAACTGTTTTTT CASSVTTNEKLFF once TRBJ1-4 NA TRBV25-1
TGTGCCAGCAGAATGGGACAGGGGGTAGCTGATACGCAGTATTTT CASRMGQGVADTQYF once TRBJ2-3 TRBD1 TRBV28
TGCGCCAGCAGCAGCGGGACAGGGGCGGACACCATATATTTT CASSSGTGADTIYF NA TRBJ1-3 TRBD1 TRBV5-1
TGTGCCAGCAGCTACAGGGGTGGCGGACTAGCGGAATACAATGAGCAGTTCTTC CASSYRGGGLAEYNEQFF NA TRBJ2-1 TRBD2 TRBV7-6
TGTGCCAGCAGTTCGCTAACTGCTGCCTCCTACGAGCAGTACTTC CASSSLTAASYEQYF NA TRBJ2-7 NA TRBV27
TGTGCCAGCAGCTTAGAACTAGCGGGGCAATGGGAGACCCAGTACTTC CASSLELAGQWETQYF few TRBJ2-5 TRBD2 TRBV11-2
TGTGCCAGCAGCCAACTCGGACAGGGGGAAAATGGCTACACCTTC CASSQLGQGENGYTF NA TRBJ1-2 TRBD1 TRBV16